This TCR beta chain was documented in a study of blood T cell repertoires in COVID-19 (TCRdb year 2020). Some background on the complete study: Collaborator samples came from the United States, Italy and Spain and covered acute and convalescent phases of COVID-19. The material from the prospective study consisted of cDNA or gDNA derived from T cells, B-cell-depleted T cells, or PBMCs. The dataset comprised deeply sampled blood TCRbeta repertoires from subjects exposed to, actively infected with, or recovered from COVID-19. The repertoires were made available in a free public database intended to serve as a resource for research on the immune response to SARS-CoV-2. The samples were drawn from two sources: the first 160 participants of the ongoing ImmuneRACE study, and over 1,000 subjects contributed by 6 global collaborators. The sample metadata nearly always contained a de-identified subject ID, COVID-19 status, age in years and sex. Where available, HLA class I and class II types were taken from metadata supplied by the sample provider and were not determined by assay-based typing. The research as a whole found: Clinical and demographic metadata were provided uncurated, with the amount varying by source and participant.

The immunoSEQ Assay, a bias-controlled multiplex PCR, was used to amplify TCRbeta CDR3 regions from genomic DNA. The source study handled its data this way. The number of nucleated cells in each sample was estimated by amplification of reference gene primers within the assay. To quantify the absolute abundance of each unique TCRbeta CDR3 rearrangement, sequence reads were collapsed and filtered. For each sample, productive Simpson clonality was calculated as the square root of Simpson's diversity index over productive rearrangements. In its TCRdb copy, this immuneACCESS table keeps in-frame sequences only and misses some clones. Where compared with another copy, unresolved V genes explain less than half of these, and the others have no known cause. For V, J and clone size, that table is used; D and trimming come from the DNA. The sample table holds about 90,000 clones, of which about 89% were seen once. About 1.7% of the sample lies in the top ten.

The CDR3 contains 18 residues, cysteine and phenylalanine counted. The read is trimmed to its CDR3 DNA, 54 bases read in frame from base 1. The junction shows trimming of 5 bases on V and 0 bases on J, and the gene matches do not reach 15 bases of it. CDR1 and CDR2 are drawn from the germline V gene (reference sequence): SEHNR, FQNEAQ. Collaborating institutions collected whole blood in K2EDTA tubes following their own protocols. For TCRbeta analysis, collaborator samples were shipped as frozen whole blood, as isolated PBMCs, or as DNA extracted from either sample type. This clone has just a few counts. There is no known antigen for this receptor. Base qualities were left out, and no much larger clone turns up one base away.

This TCR was sampled from a human donor with active COVID-19. The donor label of this sample is uncertain. The sequenced material came from peripheral blood. The chain is assembled from TRBV7-9 and TRBJ1-2; TRBD1 lines up with 7 middle nucleotides. The CDR3 loop reads CASSPNTWDRISNYGYTF. The sequenced DNA is TGTGCCAGCAGCCCGAACACGTGGGACAGAATCTCTAACTATGGCTACACCTTC.